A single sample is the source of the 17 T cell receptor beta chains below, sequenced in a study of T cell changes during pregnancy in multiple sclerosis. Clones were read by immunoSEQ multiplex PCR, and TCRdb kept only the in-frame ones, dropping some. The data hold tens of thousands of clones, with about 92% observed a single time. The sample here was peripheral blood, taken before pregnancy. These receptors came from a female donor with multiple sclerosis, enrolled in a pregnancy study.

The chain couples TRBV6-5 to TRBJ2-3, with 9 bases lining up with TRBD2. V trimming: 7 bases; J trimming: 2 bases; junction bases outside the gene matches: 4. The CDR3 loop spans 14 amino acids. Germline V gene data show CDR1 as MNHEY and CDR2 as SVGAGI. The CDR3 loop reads CASNQRGDTDTQYF. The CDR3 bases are TGTGCCAGCAATCAGCGGGGGGACACAGATACGCAGTATTTT.

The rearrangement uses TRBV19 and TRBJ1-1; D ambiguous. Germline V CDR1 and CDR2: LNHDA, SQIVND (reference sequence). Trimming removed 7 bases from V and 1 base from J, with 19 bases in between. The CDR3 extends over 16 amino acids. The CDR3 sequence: CASTPGPLKKNTEAFF. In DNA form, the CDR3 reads TGTGCCAGTACCCCAGGCCCCCTTAAGAAGAACACTGAAGCTTTCTTT.

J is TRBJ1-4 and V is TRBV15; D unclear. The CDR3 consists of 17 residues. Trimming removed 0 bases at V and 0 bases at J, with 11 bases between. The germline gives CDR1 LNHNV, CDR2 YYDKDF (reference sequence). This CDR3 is CATSRDGGRATNEKLFF. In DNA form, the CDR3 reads TGTGCCACCAGCAGAGATGGAGGCAGAGCAACTAATGAAAAACTGTTTTTT.

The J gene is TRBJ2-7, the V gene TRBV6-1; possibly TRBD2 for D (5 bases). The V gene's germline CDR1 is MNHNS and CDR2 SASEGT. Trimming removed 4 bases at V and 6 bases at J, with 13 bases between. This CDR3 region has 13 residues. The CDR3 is CASSAVGGPEQYF. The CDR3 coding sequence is TGTGCCAGCAGTGCCGTCGGAGGCCCCGAGCAGTACTTC.

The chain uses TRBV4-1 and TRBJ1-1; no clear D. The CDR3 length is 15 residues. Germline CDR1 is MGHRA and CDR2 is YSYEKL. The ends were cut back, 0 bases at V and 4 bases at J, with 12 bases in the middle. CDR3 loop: CASSQEPHEGTEAFF. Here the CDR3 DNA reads TGCGCCAGCAGCCAAGAACCCCACGAGGGCACTGAAGCTTTCTTT.

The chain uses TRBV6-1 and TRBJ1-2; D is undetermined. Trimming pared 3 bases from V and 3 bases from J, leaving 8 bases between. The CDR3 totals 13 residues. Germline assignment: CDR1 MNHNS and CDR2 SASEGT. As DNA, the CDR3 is TGTGCCAGCAGTGAGGCAGCGGACTATGGCTACACCTTC. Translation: CASSEAADYGYTF.

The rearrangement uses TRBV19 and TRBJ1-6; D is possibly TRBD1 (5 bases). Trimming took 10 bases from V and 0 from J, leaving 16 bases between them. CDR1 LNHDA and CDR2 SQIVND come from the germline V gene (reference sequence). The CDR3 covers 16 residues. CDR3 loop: CATQIGGSSYNSPLHF. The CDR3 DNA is TGTGCCACCCAGATCGGGGGGAGCTCCTATAATTCACCCCTCCACTTT.

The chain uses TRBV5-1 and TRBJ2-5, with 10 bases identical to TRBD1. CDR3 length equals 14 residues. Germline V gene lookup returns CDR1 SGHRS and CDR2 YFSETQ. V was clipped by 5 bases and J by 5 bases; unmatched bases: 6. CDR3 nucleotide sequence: TGCGCCAGCAGAGCGACAGGGGGCCGGGAGACCCAGTACTTC. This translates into CASRATGGRETQYF.

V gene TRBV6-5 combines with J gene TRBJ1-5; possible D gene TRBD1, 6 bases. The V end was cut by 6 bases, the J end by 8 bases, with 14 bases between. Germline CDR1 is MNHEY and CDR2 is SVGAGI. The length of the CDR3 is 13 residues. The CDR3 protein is CASSPRGREPQHF. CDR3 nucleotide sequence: TGTGCCAGCAGCCCAAGGGGGAGGGAGCCCCAGCATTTT.

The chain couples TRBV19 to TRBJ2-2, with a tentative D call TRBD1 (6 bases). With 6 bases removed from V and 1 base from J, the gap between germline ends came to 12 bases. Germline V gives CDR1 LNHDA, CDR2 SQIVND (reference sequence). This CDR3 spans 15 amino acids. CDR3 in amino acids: CASRPGQLNTGELFF. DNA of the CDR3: TGTGCCAGTAGACCGGGACAACTGAACACCGGGGAGCTGTTTTTT.

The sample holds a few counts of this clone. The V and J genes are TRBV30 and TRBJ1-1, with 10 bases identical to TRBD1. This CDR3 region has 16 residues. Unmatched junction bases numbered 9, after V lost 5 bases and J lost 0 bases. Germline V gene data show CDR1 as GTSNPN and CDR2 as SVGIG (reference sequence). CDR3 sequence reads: CAWSGQGKFMNTEAFF. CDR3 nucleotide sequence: TGTGCCTGGTCGGGACAGGGGAAATTCATGAACACTGAAGCTTTCTTT. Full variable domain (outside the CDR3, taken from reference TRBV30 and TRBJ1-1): SQTIHQWPATLVQPVGSPLSLECTVEGTSNPNLYWYRQAAGRGLQLLFYSVGIGQISSEVPQNLSASRPQDRQFILSSKKLLLSDSGFYLCAWSGQGKFMNTEAFFGQGTRLTVV.

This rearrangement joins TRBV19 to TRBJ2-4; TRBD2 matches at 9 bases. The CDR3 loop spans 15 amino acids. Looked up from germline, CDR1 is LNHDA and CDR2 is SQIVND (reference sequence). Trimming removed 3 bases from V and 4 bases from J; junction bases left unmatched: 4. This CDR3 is CASSIFAGGKNIQYF. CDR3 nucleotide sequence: TGTGCCAGTAGTATCTTTGCGGGGGGGAAAAACATTCAGTACTTC.

The CDR3 loop reads CSVAGQGLIETQYF. The DNA for the CDR3 is TGCAGCGTTGCTGGGCAGGGTTTGATAGAGACCCAGTACTTC. The genes are TRBV29-1 and TRBJ2-5; TRBD1 is a possible D gene (5 bases). Germline V gene sequence: CDR1 SQVTM, CDR2 ANQGSEA. V lost 4 bases and J lost 4, with 16 bases in between. The CDR3 sequence is 14 residues long.

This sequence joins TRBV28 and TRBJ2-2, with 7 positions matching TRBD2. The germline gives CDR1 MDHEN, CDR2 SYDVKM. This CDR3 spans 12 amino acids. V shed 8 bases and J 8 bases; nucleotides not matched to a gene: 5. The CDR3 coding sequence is TGTGCCAGCCTAGCGGCATGGGGGGAGCTGTTTTTT. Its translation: CASLAAWGELFF. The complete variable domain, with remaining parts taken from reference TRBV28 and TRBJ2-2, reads DVKVTQSSRYLVKRTGEKVFLECVQDMDHENMFWYRQDPGLGLRLIYFSYDVKMKEKGDIPEGYSVSREKKERFSLILESASTNQTSMYLCASLAAWGELFFGEGSRLTVL.

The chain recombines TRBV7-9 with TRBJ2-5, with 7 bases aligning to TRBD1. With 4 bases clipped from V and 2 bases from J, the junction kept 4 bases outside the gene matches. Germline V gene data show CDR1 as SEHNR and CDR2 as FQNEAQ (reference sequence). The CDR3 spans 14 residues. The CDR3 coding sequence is TGTGCCAGCAGCTCCGGACAGGTACAAGAGACCCAGTACTTC. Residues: CASSSGQVQETQYF.

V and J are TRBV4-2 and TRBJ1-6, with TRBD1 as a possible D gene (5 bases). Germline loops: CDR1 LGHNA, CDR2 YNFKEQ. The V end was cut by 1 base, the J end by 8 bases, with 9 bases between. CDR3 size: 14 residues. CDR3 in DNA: TGTGCCAGCAGCCAAGGTAGGGGCGATTCACCCCTCCACTTT. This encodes CASSQGRGDSPLHF.

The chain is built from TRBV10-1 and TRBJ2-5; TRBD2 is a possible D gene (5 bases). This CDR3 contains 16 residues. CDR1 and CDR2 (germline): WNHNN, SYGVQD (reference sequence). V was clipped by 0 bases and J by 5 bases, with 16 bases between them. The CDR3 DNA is TGCGCCAGCAGTGAGTCGAGAGGGCCCCCTGGGGAGACCCAGTACTTC. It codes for CASSESRGPPGETQYF.